The 30 T cell receptor beta chains below all came from one sample that was sequenced in a study of shared clonotypes between healthy human individuals. The repertoire was sequenced with immunoSEQ multiplex PCR; TCRdb's copy has only in-frame clones and lacks some. In the table there are about 1 million clones, around 76% of which are singletons. Sequenced input: memory CD4+ T cells sorted from blood. Sample subset: CD45RA-negative fraction. The receptor source for this set is a young man in good health.

The J gene is TRBJ2-2, the V gene TRBV19; 8 nucleotides line up with TRBD1. V lost 3 bases and J lost 4; bases outside the gene matches: 7. Germline V lookup: CDR1 LNHDA, CDR2 SQIVND (reference sequence). This CDR3 comprises 16 residues. The DNA for the CDR3 is TGTGCCAGTAGTATCCAGACAGGGGCGGGCACCGGGGAGCTGTTTTTT. This sequence encodes CASSIQTGAGTGELFF.

The rearrangement links TRBV23-1 to TRBJ2-7; 10 positions agree with TRBD1. TRBV23-1 is recorded as an ORF, its role being uncertain. The CDR3 covers 17 residues. V shed 2 bases, J shed 4 bases, and the junction held 11 bases outside the gene matches. Here the CDR3 DNA reads TGCGCCAGCAGTCAAAAATGGGTCCGGGACAGGGGATACGAGCAGTACTTC. Protein product: CASSQKWVRDRGYEQYF.

Of note for this clone: Other DNA sequences in this sample translate to the same CDR3. CDR3 sequence reads: CASSPSSGSYEQYF. The DNA for the CDR3 is TGTGCCAGCTCACCCTCTAGCGGCTCCTACGAGCAGTACTTC. The V gene is TRBV18, the J gene TRBJ2-7; 7 bases agree with TRBD2. Germline CDR1 reads KGHSH; CDR2 reads LQKENI. V was pared by 3 bases and J by 0 bases, with 2 bases of the junction left unmatched. This CDR3 region has 14 residues.

The chain carries TRBV15 and TRBJ2-7; 8 positions match TRBD2. CDR1 is LNHNV, CDR2 YYDKDF, per germline (reference sequence). This CDR3 has 17 residues. The trim removed 2 bases at V and 1 base at J, leaving 10 bases unmatched. In DNA form, the CDR3 reads TGTGCCACCAGCAGACAAAGAGGGGCTAGCGGGTCCTACGAGCAGTACTTC. Translation: CATSRQRGASGSYEQYF.

In its sample, this clone was seen a few times. This rearrangement joins TRBV6-1 to TRBJ2-2; D is perhaps TRBD2 (5 bases). The CDR3 consists of 16 residues. CDR1 and CDR2 (germline): MNHNS, SASEGT. V lost 4 bases and J lost 1, with 13 bases in between. In DNA, the CDR3 is TGTGCCAGCAGTGCCCGCGGGCAGGTGAACACCGGGGAGCTGTTTTTT. It yields the protein CASSARGQVNTGELFF.

As regards this clone: The same CDR3 also results from other DNA sequences found in this sample. V gene TRBV7-9 combines with J gene TRBJ2-7, with D perhaps matching TRBD2 (6 bases). Trimming removed 5 bases at V and 4 bases at J, with 9 bases between. Germline V gene sequence: CDR1 SEHNR, CDR2 FQNEAQ (reference sequence). This CDR3 has 12 residues. The CDR3 protein is CASSPTSYEQYF. The CDR3 DNA reads as TGTGCCAGCAGCCCGACTAGTTACGAGCAGTACTTC.

The chain has TRBV19 and TRBJ2-7; 9 bases agree with TRBD1. V gave up 11 bases and J gave up 4 bases; unmatched junction bases: 15. Per germline, CDR1 LNHDA and CDR2 SQIVND (reference sequence). This CDR3 spans 15 amino acids. CDR3 sequence: CASKPGTGNLYEQYF. The CDR3 bases are TGTGCCTCCAAACCCGGGACAGGGAACCTATACGAGCAGTACTTC.

The J gene is TRBJ1-1, the V gene TRBV4-3; D ambiguous. V lost 3 bases and J lost 1, with 9 bases in between. This CDR3 contains 14 residues. In germline, CDR1 is LGHNA, CDR2 YSLEER. The CDR3 here is CASSQSGSNTEAFF. CDR3 nucleotides: TGCGCCAGCAGCCAGTCGGGGTCGAACACTGAAGCTTTCTTT.

This clone has more than one count but fewer than ten. The J gene is TRBJ1-5, the V gene TRBV2; perhaps TRBD1 as D (6 bases). There are 15 residues in the CDR3. Germline lookup yields CDR1 SNHLY and CDR2 FYNNEI. V was clipped by 4 bases and J by 3 bases, with 13 bases between them. The CDR3 DNA follows: TGTGCCAGCAGTGTCGAGACAGGAGTCAATCAGCCCCAGCATTTT. Encoded protein: CASSVETGVNQPQHF.

The V gene is TRBV7-2, the J gene TRBJ2-7, with D maybe TRBD1 (6 bases). V lost 4 bases, J lost 3 bases, and 19 bases lay in between. Germline assignment: CDR1 SGHTA and CDR2 FQGNSA. CDR3 length: 16 amino acids. The CDR3: CASSSTGPPRFYEQYF. As DNA, the CDR3 is TGTGCCAGCAGCTCAACAGGGCCCCCACGATTCTACGAGCAGTACTTC.

The J gene is TRBJ2-7, the V gene TRBV28, with D perhaps assigned TRBD1 or TRBD2 (5 bases each). With 1 base removed from V and 4 bases from J, the gap between germline ends came to 11 bases. CDR1 is MDHEN, CDR2 SYDVKM, per germline. The CDR3 consists of 14 residues. CDR3 sequence: CASSLSGTPYEQYF. The CDR3 bases are TGTGCCAGCAGTTTATCCGGGACCCCATACGAGCAGTACTTC.

The chain recombines TRBV13 with TRBJ2-3; the match to TRBD2 covers 12 bases. CDR3 length: 19 residues. Unmatched junction bases numbered 11, after V lost 2 bases and J lost 2 bases. Germline lookup yields CDR1 PRHDT and CDR2 FYEKMQ (reference sequence). For the CDR3, the DNA is TGTGCCAGCAGCTTAATGGGCACACTAGCGGGGGGTAACACAGATACGCAGTATTTT. Its translation: CASSLMGTLAGGNTDTQYF.

This clone was counted a few times. This sequence joins TRBV9 and TRBJ2-2, with D uncertain. V shed 10 bases and J shed 6 bases, with 7 bases lying between them. Germline-derived CDR1 and CDR2 are SGDLS and YYNGEE. This CDR3 has 10 amino acids. The CDR3 loop reads CALPSGELFF. For the CDR3, the DNA is TGTGCCTTACCGTCCGGGGAGCTGTTTTTT.

The CDR3 reads CASSSGQGTNTEAFF. The CDR3, as DNA: TGCGCCAGCAGCTCAGGACAGGGGACGAACACTGAAGCTTTCTTT. This chain uses TRBV5-1 with TRBJ1-1; 9 nucleotides match TRBD1. This CDR3 has 15 residues. V dropped 3 bases and J dropped 1; count of bases not matched to a gene: 4. CDR1 is SGHRS, CDR2 YFSETQ, per germline.

Turning to this clone: Other DNA sequences of this sample code for an identical CDR3. This sequence joins TRBV18 and TRBJ1-4, with D tentatively TRBD1 (5 bases). With 6 bases removed from V and 0 bases from J, the gap between germline ends came to 8 bases. The CDR3 length is 14 residues. From germline, CDR1 is KGHSH and CDR2 LQKENI. CDR3 loop: CASSEGATNEKLFF. The CDR3 region has the DNA TGTGCCAGCTCCGAAGGGGCAACTAATGAAAAACTGTTTTTT.

The chain uses TRBV30 and TRBJ1-1, with 11 bases matching TRBD1. Germline V gives CDR1 GTSNPN, CDR2 SVGIG (reference sequence). The CDR3 is made up of 13 amino acids. Trimming cost V 0 bases and J 12 bases; bases outside gene matches: 6. In DNA form, the CDR3 reads TGTGCCTGGAGTGTATGGGACAGGGGGAGATCTTTCTTT. Translation gives CAWSVWDRGRSFF.

This clone was found once. The rearrangement joins TRBV18 to TRBJ2-5; D is ambiguous. CDR1 KGHSH and CDR2 LQKENI come from the germline V gene. V lost 1 base to trimming and J lost 4 bases, with 7 bases between them. The CDR3 has 13 residues. The CDR3 is CASSPLPGETQYF. The DNA for the CDR3 is TGTGCCAGCTCACCACTCCCGGGAGAGACCCAGTACTTC.

This chain connects TRBV5-1 to TRBJ2-1; the D gene could be TRBD1 or TRBD2 (5 bases each). The length of the CDR3 is 15 residues. CDR1 and CDR2 from the germline V gene are SGHRS and YFSETQ. V was trimmed by 0 bases and J by 2 bases, leaving 9 bases between them. CDR3 bases: TGCGCCAGCAGCTTGGCCTGGGGGACCTACAATGAGCAGTTCTTC. Translation: CASSLAWGTYNEQFF.

This clone was counted between two and nine times. V usage is TRBV15 and J usage is TRBJ2-1, with 9 nucleotides matching TRBD2. The CDR3 runs to 16 residues. Trimming cost V 2 bases and J 8 bases; bases outside gene matches: 10. Germline V gene lookup returns CDR1 LNHNV and CDR2 YYDKDF (reference sequence). CDR3 loop: CATSRHSGSGPHEQFF. The CDR3 DNA follows: TGTGCCACCAGCAGACATAGCGGGAGCGGGCCCCATGAGCAGTTCTTC.

The chain joins TRBV5-1 to TRBJ2-2, with 9 bases matching TRBD2. Trimming cost V 4 bases and J 5 bases; bases outside gene matches: 0. CDR1 is SGHRS, CDR2 YFSETQ, per germline. The CDR3 consists of 13 residues. This CDR3 is CASSTSGTGELFF. CDR3 bases: TGCGCCAGCAGCACTAGCGGGACCGGGGAGCTGTTTTTT.

This clone was detected only a few times. The chain combines TRBV10-3 with TRBJ2-3; TRBD2 matches 10 bases. This CDR3 region has 16 residues. Germline CDR1 and CDR2: ENHRY and SYGVKD. V was clipped by 4 bases and J by 1 base; unmatched bases: 5. This CDR3 reads CAISALTSGGTDTQYF. The CDR3 nucleotides are TGTGCCATCAGTGCACTAACTAGCGGGGGCACAGATACGCAGTATTTT.

This clone showed up just a few times. V usage is TRBV2 and J usage is TRBJ2-7; D gene uncertain. V lost 8 bases, J lost 9 bases, and 14 bases lay in between. Germline V CDR1 and CDR2: SNHLY, FYNNEI. CDR3 size: 11 residues. CDR3 coding DNA: TGTGCCAGCGGGCCCTACGAGCGGCAGTACTTC. It is translated as CASGPYERQYF.

V is TRBV9 and J is TRBJ2-2, with D perhaps assigned TRBD1 or TRBD2 (5 bases each). This CDR3 has 16 amino acids. CDR1 SGDLS and CDR2 YYNGEE come from the germline V gene. The V gene lost 1 base and the J gene lost 5 bases, with 15 bases spanning the gap. The CDR3 protein is CASSVPVPGRTGELFF. In DNA, the CDR3 is TGTGCCAGCAGCGTACCTGTGCCGGGGCGTACCGGGGAGCTGTTTTTT. Supplemented by reference TRBV9 and TRBJ2-2, the full variable domain reads DSGVTQTPKHLITATGQRVTLRCSPRSGDLSVYWYQQSLDQGLQFLIQYYNGEERAKGNILERFSAQQFPDLHSELNLSSLELGDSALYFCASSVPVPGRTGELFFGEGSRLTVL.

This clone was seen a handful of times. This chain connects TRBV28 to TRBJ2-7; D remains ambiguous. Germline values: CDR1 MDHEN, CDR2 SYDVKM. V was clipped by 6 bases and J by 6 bases, with 15 bases between them. This CDR3 region has 13 residues. The CDR3: CASSRQILLEQYF. For the CDR3, the DNA is TGTGCCAGCAGCCGTCAGATTCTCCTCGAGCAGTACTTC. The variable domain in full, completed from reference TRBV28 and TRBJ2-7, reads DVKVTQSSRYLVKRTGEKVFLECVQDMDHENMFWYRQDPGLGLRLIYFSYDVKMKEKGDIPEGYSVSREKKERFSLILESASTNQTSMYLCASSRQILLEQYFGPGTRLTVT.

In DNA, the CDR3 is TGTGCCAGCAGTGTAGGGGCCAGCACAGATACGCAGTATTTT. Translation: CASSVGASTDTQYF. The rearrangement joins TRBV6-1 to TRBJ2-3; maybe TRBD1 (5 bases). The V end was cut by 4 bases, the J end by 0 bases, with 8 bases between. CDR1 and CDR2 (germline): MNHNS, SASEGT. This CDR3 spans 14 amino acids.

Concerning this clone: The same CDR3 can be traced to other DNA sequences in this sample. The V call is TRBV11-2, the J call TRBJ2-3; D not certain. Germline V CDR1 and CDR2: SGHAT, FQNNGV. Trimming shortened V by 1 base and J by 6 bases, and 5 bases separated the two germline ends. This CDR3 has 12 amino acids. The CDR3 DNA reads TGTGCCAGCAGCTTAGGCTCTGATACGCAGTATTTT. Protein sequence: CASSLGSDTQYF.

CDR3 sequence (DNA): TGTGCCAGCAATAGGCGCGAAGAGACCCAGTACTTC. This translates into CASNRREETQYF. This chain links TRBV2 with TRBJ2-5; unclear D gene. Looked up from germline, CDR1 is SNHLY and CDR2 is FYNNEI. Trimming cost V 7 bases and J 3 bases, with 9 bases left between them. The length of the CDR3 is 12 residues.

This rearrangement joins TRBV4-1 to TRBJ2-7; 8 nucleotides match TRBD2. This CDR3 has 15 residues. The J segment lost 0 bases and the V segment lost 2 bases, leaving 3 bases of the junction unmatched. Germline CDR1 is MGHRA and CDR2 is YSYEKL. The chain's CDR3 is CASSQIAGSSYEQYF. For the CDR3, the DNA is TGCGCCAGCAGCCAAATAGCGGGGTCCTCCTACGAGCAGTACTTC.

The chain combines TRBV23-1 with TRBJ2-3; 11 positions agree with TRBD2. TRBV23-1 is placed among ORFs of uncertain function. The ends lost 6 bases at V and 5 bases at J; junction bases unmatched: 13. The CDR3 length is 17 residues. CDR3 residues: CASSLLTSGRLLDTQYF. The CDR3 DNA follows: TGCGCCAGCAGCCTACTTACTAGCGGGAGATTGTTAGATACGCAGTATTTT.

The table lists this clone with a few counts. Here the CDR3 reads CASSFGLRQETQYF. CDR3 bases: TGTGCCAGCAGTTTTGGGCTACGACAAGAGACCCAGTACTTC. The genes are TRBV28 and TRBJ2-5; D unclear. The CDR3 has 14 amino acids. The germline V gene encodes CDR1 MDHEN and CDR2 SYDVKM. With 3 bases removed from V and 2 bases from J, the gap between germline ends came to 10 bases. The complete variable domain, with remaining parts taken from reference TRBV28 and TRBJ2-5, reads DVKVTQSSRYLVKRTGEKVFLECVQDMDHENMFWYRQDPGLGLRLIYFSYDVKMKEKGDIPEGYSVSREKKERFSLILESASTNQTSMYLCASSFGLRQETQYFGPGTRLLVL.